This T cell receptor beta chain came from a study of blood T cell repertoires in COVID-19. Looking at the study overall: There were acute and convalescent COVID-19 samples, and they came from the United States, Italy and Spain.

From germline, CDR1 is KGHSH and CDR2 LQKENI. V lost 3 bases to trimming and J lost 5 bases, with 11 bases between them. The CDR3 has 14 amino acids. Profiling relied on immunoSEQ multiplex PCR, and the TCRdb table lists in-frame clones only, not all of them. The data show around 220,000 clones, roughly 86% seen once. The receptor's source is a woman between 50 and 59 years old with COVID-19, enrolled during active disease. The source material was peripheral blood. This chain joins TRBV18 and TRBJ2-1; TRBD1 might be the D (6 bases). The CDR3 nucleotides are TGTGCCAGCTCACCGGAACAGGGTCACAATGAGCAGTTCTTC. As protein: CASSPEQGHNEQFF.